This record concerns one TCR beta chain sequence. In its sample, this clonotype was seen a few times. Which antigen it targets is not known. No per-base quality is available; no much larger clone lies one base away. Library method: PCR. Reads for this sample came from an Illumina HiSeq 2500. TCR libraries were prepared with molecular barcoding, using unique molecular identifiers to normalize TCRbeta repertoire quantification. Using fastp trimming at Q25 and MiXCR clonotype assembly, TCRdb reanalyzed the public sequencing data and kept in-frame beta chains. Rows with a matching CDR3 protein are joined into one entry that keeps the most common DNA and genes. Counted in this sample were around 700,000 distinct CDR3 sequences; roughly 14% of them appeared once. The ten largest clonotypes hold about 0.79% of the sample. The data were taken from a study of T-cell reconstitution after alpha-beta-depleted transplantation in children (dated by TCRdb to the mid-2010s). With regard to the full study: Using TCR repertoire profiling, the study followed T-cell immune reconstitution in a quantitative way in children after TCRalphabeta/CD19-depleted allogeneic hematopoietic cell transplantation.

The investigation overall reported the following: Over subsequent months, a decline in hyperexpanded clone frequencies was noted, and after one year, T-cell counts and TCRbeta diversity were mostly ascribed to newly produced T cells. The apparently early alphabetaT-cell count recovery about two months after transplant was reportedly dependent on only several hundred rapidly expanded clones derived from non-depleted graft cells. The high TCRbeta diversity at day 60 in some patients was ascribed to recipient T cells and intrathymic progenitors that had survived conditioning.

The germline V gene (reference sequence) yields DFQATT for CDR1 and SNEGSKA for CDR2. From cysteine to phenylalanine, the CDR3 is 15 amino acids long. Here the CDR3 DNA is all that survives: 45 bases in frame from base 1. The trim is 3 bases for V and 0 bases for J, with a gap of 12 bases between the germline ends. The meaning of the sample's treatment or condition label: allogeneic hematopoietic cell transplantation with graft depleted of TCRalphabeta T cells and CD19 B cells. The transplant recipients were children given TCRalphabeta/CD19-depleted allogeneic hematopoietic cell grafts. Sample: PBMCs, taken before TCRalphabeta/CD19-depleted stem cell transplant. The clonotype was recovered from a girl aged 2-15 years with congenital amegakaryocytic thrombocytopenia, due to receive a stem cell transplant. The receptor chain draws on TRBV20-1 and TRBJ1-5; TRBD1 is a possible D gene, resting on 6 matching bases. The CDR3 region reads CSARQGSYSNQPQHF. The sequence in DNA is TGCAGTGCTAGGCAGGGGAGCTATAGCAATCAGCCCCAGCATTTT.